The 22 T cell receptor beta chains listed next were all sequenced from one sample in a study of Graves' ophthalmopathy and Graves' hyperthyroidism. Transcripts of RNA were the source for amplifying TCR beta CDR3 regions. After a first-round RT-PCR with HTBI primers, a second-round multiplex PCR was run. TCRdb reanalysed the multiplex PCR reads using MiXCR and keeps one entry per CDR3 protein. Of around 400,000 distinct CDR3 sequences in the sample, around 21% were seen once. Sequencing was carried out using peripheral blood. The receptor set was obtained from a woman aged 18-29 years with stable Graves' hyperthyroidism.

J is TRBJ2-5 and V is TRBV5-4, with 10 nucleotides matching TRBD2. This CDR3 is built from 16 residues. J was trimmed by 1 base and V by 4 bases; bases with no gene match: 7. CDR1 and CDR2 from the germline V gene are SGHNT and YYREEE (reference sequence). The CDR3 reads CASSPGTSASQETQYF. CDR3 coding DNA: TGTGCCAGCAGCCCAGGGACTAGCGCCTCCCAAGAGACCCAGTACTTC.

This chain uses TRBV6-1 with TRBJ2-7; possible D gene TRBD2, 6 bases. The germline V gene encodes CDR1 MNHNS and CDR2 SASEGT. The length of the CDR3 is 15 residues. The V gene lost 1 base and the J gene lost 3 bases, with 13 bases spanning the gap. Written as DNA, the CDR3 is TGTGCCAGCAGTGAAGGTCCAAGACTAGACTACGAGCAGTACTTC. It codes for CASSEGPRLDYEQYF.

This clonotype has a count of ten or more. Here the CDR3 omits its conserved ending phenylalanine or tryptophan, so a read error is the likely source. The rearrangement joins TRBV12-3 or TRBV12-4 to TRBJ1-5; D perhaps matches TRBD1 (6 bases). Trimming cost V 4 bases and J 0 bases, with 7 bases left between them. CDR3 size: 14 residues. The CDR3 DNA sequence: TGTGCCAGCAGTTCGACAGGTAGCAATCAGCCCCAGCATTCT. Its translation is CASSSTGSNQPQHS.

This clonotype was counted between two and nine times. This chain uses TRBV29-1 with TRBJ1-5; no definite D call. Trimming shortened V by 3 bases and J by 0 bases, and 12 bases separated the two germline ends. Germline lookup yields CDR1 SQVTM and CDR2 ANQGSEA. The length of the CDR3 is 15 residues. CDR3 nucleotides: TGCAGCGTTGAGCTGCCTGGGTATAGCAATCAGCCCCAGCATTTT. It specifies CSVELPGYSNQPQHF.

The V gene is TRBV6-1, the J gene TRBJ1-1; no reliable D call. Germline assignment: CDR1 MNHNS and CDR2 SASEGT. V lost 6 bases, J lost 3 bases, and 8 bases lay in between. The CDR3 runs to 12 residues. The DNA for the CDR3 is TGTGCCAGCAGAACACAAGACACTGAAGCTTTCTTT. Its translation is CASRTQDTEAFF.

Ten or more counts support this clonotype. The chain employs TRBV2 and TRBJ1-5, with 7 nucleotides matching TRBD1. The CDR3 is 16 residues long. Germline V gives CDR1 SNHLY, CDR2 FYNNEI. J gave up 2 bases and V 6 bases, and 10 bases lay outside the gene matches. The CDR3, as DNA: TGTGCCAGCAGCCCTGGGACAGCCCGTGGCAATCAGCCCCAGCATTTT. Translated, it gives CASSPGTARGNQPQHF. Supplemented by reference TRBV2 and TRBJ1-5, the full variable domain reads EPEVTQTPSHQVTQMGQEVILRCVPISNHLYFYWYRQILGQKVEFLVSFYNNEISEKSEIFDDQFSVERPDGSNFTLKIRSTKLEDSAMYFCASSPGTARGNQPQHFGDGTRLSIL.

The J gene is TRBJ2-2, the V gene TRBV30; 10 bases map to TRBD2. V gave up 2 bases and J gave up 6 bases; unmatched junction bases: 3. The CDR3 length is 14 residues. CDR1 and CDR2 from the germline V gene are GTSNPN and SVGIG (reference sequence). The CDR3 is CAWSPGLAPGELFF. The CDR3 nucleotides read TGTGCCTGGAGTCCGGGACTAGCGCCCGGGGAGCTGTTTTTT.

This clonotype was counted at least ten times. The chain recombines TRBV12-3 or TRBV12-4 with TRBJ2-7; the D gene is possibly TRBD1 (5 bases). Trimming cost V 3 bases and J 9 bases, with 9 bases left between them. The CDR3 consists of 11 residues. CDR3 residues: CASSFGQGQYF. The CDR3 coding sequence is TGTGCCAGCAGTTTTGGCCAGGGGCAGTACTTC.

The sample holds many counts of this clonotype. V is TRBV20-1 and J is TRBJ2-5, with D perhaps being TRBD1 or TRBD2 (5 bases each). The CDR3 covers 12 residues. V shed 3 bases and J shed 5 bases, with 10 bases lying between them. Germline V lookup: CDR1 DFQATT, CDR2 SNEGSKA (reference sequence). The CDR3, as DNA: TGCAGTGCTAGTGTGGGGGTGGAGACCCAGTACTTC. Its protein is CSASVGVETQYF.

The chain couples TRBV29-1 to TRBJ2-2, with 10 bases identical to TRBD2. Losses at the gene ends were 5 bases for V and 8 bases for J; bases not matched to a gene: 5. CDR3 length: 13 residues. CDR1 and CDR2 (germline): SQVTM, ANQGSEA. The CDR3 region is CSVTTSGIGELFF. In nucleotides, the CDR3 is TGCAGCGTTACAACTAGCGGGATAGGGGAGCTGTTTTTT.

Many counts were recorded for this clonotype. V gene TRBV30 combines with J gene TRBJ2-2; no clear D gene. The V end lost 3 bases, the J end lost 0 bases, and 14 bases lay between the germline ends. Per germline, CDR1 GTSNPN and CDR2 SVGIG (reference sequence). This CDR3 is built from 16 residues. The CDR3 DNA follows: TGTGCCTGGAGAATGAACAGTAGGCCGAACACCGGGGAGCTGTTTTTT. It translates to CAWRMNSRPNTGELFF.

This clonotype was seen more than once but under ten times. The V call is TRBV12-3 or TRBV12-4, the J call TRBJ2-5, with D perhaps matching TRBD2 (6 bases). With 5 bases removed from V and 4 bases from J, the gap between germline ends came to 17 bases. The CDR3 sequence is 15 residues long. The DNA for the CDR3 is TGTGCCAGCAGTGCCGAGGGGCGGAGGGCAGAGACCCAGTACTTC. It codes for CASSAEGRRAETQYF.

This clonotype has more than one count but fewer than ten. The chain recombines TRBV30 with TRBJ2-5; tentatively, D is TRBD1 or TRBD2 (7 bases each). Per germline, CDR1 GTSNPN and CDR2 SVGIG (reference sequence). The CDR3 has 15 amino acids. The V end lost 2 bases, the J end lost 1 base, and 14 bases lay between the germline ends. The CDR3 protein is CAWSQGGGGQETQYF. For the CDR3, the DNA is TGTGCCTGGAGTCAAGGGGGCGGGGGCCAAGAGACCCAGTACTTC.

This clonotype was counted at least ten times. The chain joins TRBV9 to TRBJ2-7; D might be TRBD2 (5 bases). Germline V gives CDR1 SGDLS, CDR2 YYNGEE. The CDR3 consists of 17 residues. V lost 0 bases, J lost 0 bases, and 16 bases lay in between. The CDR3 loop reads CASSVEGSDPSSYEQYF. CDR3 DNA: TGTGCCAGCAGCGTAGAAGGTAGCGACCCGAGCTCCTACGAGCAGTACTTC. Filled out from reference TRBV9 and TRBJ2-7, the complete variable domain reads DSGVTQTPKHLITATGQRVTLRCSPRSGDLSVYWYQQSLDQGLQFLIQYYNGEERAKGNILERFSAQQFPDLHSELNLSSLELGDSALYFCASSVEGSDPSSYEQYFGPGTRLTVT.

This clonotype was recorded many times. This rearrangement joins TRBV7-9 to TRBJ2-5; 11 nucleotides match TRBD2. Per the germline V gene, CDR1 is SEHNR and CDR2 is FQNEAQ (reference sequence). The CDR3 consists of 16 residues. V trimming: 1 base; J trimming: 5 bases; junction bases outside the gene matches: 6. CDR3 protein: CASSLGGLAAGETQYF. The CDR3 DNA sequence: TGTGCCAGCAGCTTAGGGGGACTAGCGGCTGGGGAGACCCAGTACTTC. Together with reference TRBV7-9 and TRBJ2-5, the CDR3 gives the full variable domain: DTGVSQNPRHKITKRGQNVTFRCDPISEHNRLYWYRQTLGQGPEFLTYFQNEAQLEKSRLLSDRFSAERPKGSFSTLEIQRTEQGDSAMYLCASSLGGLAAGETQYFGPGTRLLVL.

The CDR3 protein is CSAIRRDGYTEAFF. The CDR3 DNA sequence: TGCAGTGCTATACGCCGGGACGGGTACACTGAAGCTTTCTTT. This chain connects TRBV20-1 to TRBJ1-1, with D possibly TRBD1 on 5 matching bases. Germline V CDR1 and CDR2: DFQATT, SNEGSKA (reference sequence). V was shortened by 4 bases and J by 3 bases, with 15 bases between the two germline ends. This CDR3 has 14 residues.

This clonotype appeared a few times. In DNA form, the CDR3 reads TGCAGCGTCAAGACCGATCGCTCCTACGAGCAGTACTTC. Its translation: CSVKTDRSYEQYF. The rearrangement joins TRBV29-1 to TRBJ2-7; D is unclear. The CDR3 sequence is 13 residues long. The V gene's germline CDR1 is SQVTM and CDR2 ANQGSEA. V was clipped by 6 bases and J by 0 bases, with 12 bases between them.

This clonotype was observed at least ten times. The V and J genes are TRBV28 and TRBJ1-1, with D tentatively TRBD1 (5 bases). The CDR3 is 12 amino acids. V was trimmed by 7 bases and J by 6 bases, leaving 12 bases between them. Germline V gene lookup returns CDR1 MDHEN and CDR2 SYDVKM. The CDR3 nucleotides read TGTGCCAGCACCCTCGGGGGGTCTGAAGCTTTCTTT. Protein sequence: CASTLGGSEAFF.

In its sample, this clonotype was seen many times. V usage is TRBV2 and J usage is TRBJ2-7; no reliable D call. Germline V CDR1 and CDR2: SNHLY, FYNNEI. This CDR3 has 13 amino acids. The V end was cut by 4 bases, the J end by 5 bases, with 12 bases between. The DNA of the CDR3 is TGTGCCAGCAGTGTAGTGGGAATCGACGAGCAGTACTTC. Its translation: CASSVVGIDEQYF.

This clonotype occurred many times. The genes are TRBV5-1 and TRBJ2-5, with 16 nucleotides matching TRBD2. Losses at the gene ends were 5 bases for V and 6 bases for J; bases not matched to a gene: 10. In germline, CDR1 is SGHRS, CDR2 YFSETQ. The CDR3 runs to 17 residues. CDR3 coding DNA: TGCGCCAGCAGGGCCGGGACTAGCGGGAGGGCCTGGAAGACCCAGTACTTC. As protein: CASRAGTSGRAWKTQYF. Full variable domain (missing parts from reference TRBV5-1 and TRBJ2-5): KAGVTQTPRYLIKTRGQQVTLSCSPISGHRSVSWYQQTPGQGLQFLFEYFSETQRNKGNFPGRFSGRQFSNSRSEMNVSTLELGDSALYLCASRAGTSGRAWKTQYFGPGTRLLVL.

This clonotype showed up many times. This rearrangement joins TRBV7-2 to TRBJ2-7; TRBD1 matches 8 bases. This CDR3 has 15 amino acids. V dropped 5 bases and J dropped 2; count of bases not matched to a gene: 8. CDR1 and CDR2 (germline): SGHTA, FQGNSA. CDR3 DNA sequence: TGTGCCAGCAGCCCCCGACAGGGGACTGCCTACGAGCAGTACTTC. Encoded protein: CASSPRQGTAYEQYF.

With respect to this clonotype: A much larger clone lies a single base off, so this may be a read error. The chain carries TRBV12-3 or TRBV12-4 and TRBJ2-5; TRBD2 is a possible D gene (5 bases). This CDR3 region has 13 residues. The CDR3 reads CASSERRREAQYF. The CDR3 DNA sequence: TGTGCCAGCAGCGAGAGGAGGAGAGAGGCCCAGTACTTC.